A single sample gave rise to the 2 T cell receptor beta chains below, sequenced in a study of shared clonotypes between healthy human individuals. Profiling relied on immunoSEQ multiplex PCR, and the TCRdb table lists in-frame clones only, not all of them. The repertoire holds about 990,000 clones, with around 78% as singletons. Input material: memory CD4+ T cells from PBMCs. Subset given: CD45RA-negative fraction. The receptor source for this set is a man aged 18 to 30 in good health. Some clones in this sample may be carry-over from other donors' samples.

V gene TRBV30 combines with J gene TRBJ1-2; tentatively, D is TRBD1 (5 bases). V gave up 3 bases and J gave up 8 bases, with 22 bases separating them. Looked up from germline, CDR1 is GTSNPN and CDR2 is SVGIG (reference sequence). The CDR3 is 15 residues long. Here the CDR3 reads CAWSTGGLGESGYTF. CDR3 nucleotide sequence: TGTGCCTGGAGCACAGGCGGTTTGGGGGAAAGCGGCTACACCTTC.

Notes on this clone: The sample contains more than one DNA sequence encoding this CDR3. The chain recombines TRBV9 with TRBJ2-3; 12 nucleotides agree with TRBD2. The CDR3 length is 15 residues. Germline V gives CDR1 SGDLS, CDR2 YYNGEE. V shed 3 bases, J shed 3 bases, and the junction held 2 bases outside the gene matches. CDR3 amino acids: CASSATSGRTDTQYF. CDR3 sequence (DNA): TGTGCCAGCAGCGCGACTAGCGGGAGAACAGATACGCAGTATTTT.